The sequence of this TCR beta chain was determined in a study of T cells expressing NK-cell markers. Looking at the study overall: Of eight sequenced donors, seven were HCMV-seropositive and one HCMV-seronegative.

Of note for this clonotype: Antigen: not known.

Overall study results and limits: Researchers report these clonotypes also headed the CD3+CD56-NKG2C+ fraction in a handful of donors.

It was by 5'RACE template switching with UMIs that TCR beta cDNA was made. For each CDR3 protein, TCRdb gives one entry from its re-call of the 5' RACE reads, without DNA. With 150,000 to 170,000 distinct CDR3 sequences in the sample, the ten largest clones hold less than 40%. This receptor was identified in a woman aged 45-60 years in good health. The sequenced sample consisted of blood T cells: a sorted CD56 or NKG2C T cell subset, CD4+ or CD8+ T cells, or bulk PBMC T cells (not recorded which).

CDR3 amino acids: CASRLPPGELFF. The rearrangement uses TRBV28 and TRBJ2-2; TCRdb selects TRBD1, and the lack of DNA leaves this call unchecked. The CDR3 totals 12 residues. The germline V gene has CDR1 MDHEN and CDR2 SYDVKM.